This T cell receptor (beta chain) was recorded in a study of blood T cell repertoires in COVID-19. Turning to the study itself: Sample material is recorded as cDNA or gDNA derived from T cells, B-cell-depleted T cells, or PBMCs.

Germline V CDR1 and CDR2: SGHRS, YFSETQ. V dropped 4 bases and J dropped 8 bases, with 15 bases sitting between them. There are 13 residues in the CDR3. In the original processing: Quantification of nucleated cells was approximated via reference gene primer amplification. The protocol was immunoSEQ multiplex PCR, while the TCRdb copy is restricted to in-frame clones and leaves out a portion. The D gene and trimming were derived from the DNA, and the V and J assignments and clone size from that table. The sample lists about 37,000 clones, roughly 78% seen once, with roughly an eighth in the top ten. This chain links TRBV5-1 with TRBJ2-5, with a tentative D call TRBD2 (6 bases). This TCR was sampled from a woman between 70 and 85 years old with acute or convalescent COVID-19. The sample consisted of peripheral blood. The CDR3 region is CASSPMRGRTQYF. CDR3 DNA sequence: TGCGCCAGCAGCCCCATGCGGGGTCGTACCCAGTACTTC.